The 15 T cell receptor beta chains reported below all come from one sample, sequenced in a study of neoadjuvant anti-PD-1 for oral cavity cancer. Measured with immunoSEQ multiplex PCR; TCRdb has only the in-frame clones, and not every one. The data contain around 12,000 clones, around 66% of them singletons. The sequenced sample was PBMCs, obtained before nivolumab (anti-PD-1) treatment. Receptors were obtained from a person aged 35-79 years with oral cavity squamous cell carcinoma.

The chain joins TRBV7-8 to TRBJ2-3; D is ambiguous. This CDR3 is built from 13 residues. Trimming cost V 5 bases and J 4 bases, with 10 bases left between them. Germline values: CDR1 SGHVS, CDR2 FQNEAQ. The CDR3 region has the DNA TGTGCCAGCAGCACCATACTTGCAGATACGCAGTATTTT. Protein: CASSTILADTQYF.

The genes are TRBV28 and TRBJ1-5, with 10 bases identical to TRBD1. There are 17 residues in the CDR3. J lost 1 base, V lost 1 base, and 4 bases had no gene match. Germline CDR1 MDHEN, CDR2 SYDVKM. CDR3 coding DNA: TGTGCCAGCAGTTTATTGTGGGACAGGGGAAGCAATCAGCCCCAGCATTTT. Translating it yields CASSLLWDRGSNQPQHF.

This rearrangement joins TRBV5-1 to TRBJ1-4; D is undetermined. The CDR3 contains 16 residues. V shed 2 bases and J shed 3 bases, with 14 bases lying between them. Germline V gene sequence: CDR1 SGHRS, CDR2 YFSETQ. DNA of the CDR3: TGCGCCAGCAGCTTAGACGGGTACTCCTCTAATGAAAAACTGTTTTTT. Its translation: CASSLDGYSSNEKLFF.

The V gene is TRBV6-6, the J gene TRBJ1-2, with TRBD1 identical over 7 bases. CDR3 length: 15 residues. Looked up from germline, CDR1 is MNHNY and CDR2 is SVGAGI (reference sequence). V lost 2 bases and J lost 5; bases outside the gene matches: 8. The CDR3 nucleotides read TGTGCCAGCAGTTACCCCGGGACAGCTTTTTATGGCTACACCTTC. This gives the protein CASSYPGTAFYGYTF.

The chain combines TRBV5-4 with TRBJ1-1; D gene ambiguous. Trimming removed 2 bases at V and 0 bases at J, with 5 bases between. The CDR3 is made up of 13 amino acids. The germline V gene encodes CDR1 SGHNT and CDR2 YYREEE (reference sequence). CDR3 region: CASSFGLNTEAFF. As DNA, the CDR3 is TGTGCCAGCAGCTTCGGGTTGAACACTGAAGCTTTCTTT.

This chain uses TRBV6-5 with TRBJ2-3, with D hard to call. Germline CDR1 is MNHEY and CDR2 is SVGAGI. V was pared by 8 bases and J by 4 bases, with 10 bases between. The CDR3 totals 12 residues. CDR3 amino acids: CASAPGPDTQYF. In nucleotides, the CDR3 is TGTGCCAGCGCCCCCGGGCCAGATACGCAGTATTTT.

The chain combines TRBV27 with TRBJ1-1; D is possibly TRBD1 (6 bases). V lost 4 bases, J lost 3 bases, and 9 bases lay in between. The CDR3 totals 13 residues. Germline-derived CDR1 and CDR2 are MNHEY and SMNVEV (reference sequence). The CDR3 loop reads CASSYRVYTEAFF. As DNA, the CDR3 is TGTGCCAGCAGTTACAGGGTTTACACTGAAGCTTTCTTT.

The genes are TRBV16 and TRBJ1-1; D unresolved. Germline loops: CDR1 KGHSY, CDR2 FQNENV. The CDR3 covers 16 residues. Trimming removed 3 bases from V and 1 base from J, with 15 bases in between. CDR3 loop: CASSHSTLLGNTEAFF. CDR3 nucleotides: TGTGCCAGCAGCCACTCGACCCTACTTGGGAACACTGAAGCTTTCTTT.

The genes are TRBV6-1 and TRBJ2-3; 8 bases map to TRBD2. The V and J ends lost 10 bases and 1 base, in that order; junction bases with no gene match: 10. This CDR3 region has 15 residues. Germline V gives CDR1 MNHNS, CDR2 SASEGT. CDR3 loop: CAITGRDRGTDTQYF. The CDR3 DNA reads as TGTGCCATCACCGGGAGGGACCGTGGCACAGATACGCAGTATTTT.

J is TRBJ1-1 and V is TRBV19, with D perhaps TRBD1 (6 bases). Germline CDR1 and CDR2: LNHDA and SQIVND (reference sequence). CDR3 length: 19 amino acids. V was cut by 1 base and J by 0 bases, with 21 bases left in between. The DNA for the CDR3 is TGTGCCAGTAGTATAGCCTTGGTCGGGGGGGCGGGCGTGAACACTGAAGCTTTCTTT. It codes for CASSIALVGGAGVNTEAFF.

The chain links TRBV11-2 to TRBJ1-1; D is uncertain. V was trimmed by 2 bases and J by 4 bases, leaving 8 bases between them. The CDR3 totals 13 residues. Germline V CDR1 and CDR2: SGHAT, FQNNGV. CDR3 region: CASSLQLTTEAFF. In DNA, the CDR3 is TGTGCCAGCAGCTTACAGCTGACCACTGAAGCTTTCTTT.

This clone was seen just once. The chain combines TRBV4-1 with TRBJ2-1; TRBD2 matches at 13 bases. The CDR3 totals 18 residues. The V gene's germline CDR1 is MGHRA and CDR2 YSYEKL. V trimming: 1 base; J trimming: 4 bases; junction bases outside the gene matches: 7. CDR3 DNA: TGCGCCAGCAGCCAAGTTGATCTGGGACTAGCGGGATACAATGAGCAGTTCTTC. Protein: CASSQVDLGLAGYNEQFF.

The chain combines TRBV7-9 with TRBJ2-2, with TRBD1 matching 9 bases. Germline CDR1 and CDR2: SEHNR and FQNEAQ (reference sequence). The length of the CDR3 is 15 residues. V was pared by 5 bases and J by 4 bases, with 5 bases of the junction left unmatched. In DNA form, the CDR3 reads TGTGCCAGCAGCCTGGGGACAGGGTCCACCGGGGAGCTGTTTTTT. Translated: CASSLGTGSTGELFF.

The chain recombines TRBV19 with TRBJ2-1, with TRBD1 matching over 7 bases. The germline V gene encodes CDR1 LNHDA and CDR2 SQIVND (reference sequence). V dropped 8 bases and J dropped 6; count of bases not matched to a gene: 10. The CDR3 totals 14 residues. In DNA, the CDR3 is TGTGCCAGTCTTTCGACGAGGGGGCCCAATGAGCAGTTCTTC. It codes for CASLSTRGPNEQFF.

The gene calls are TRBV4-2 and TRBJ2-3; 10 bases match TRBD1. The junction had 5 bases not matched to a gene; V was cut back by 2 bases and J by 3 bases. This CDR3 is 16 amino acids long. CDR1 and CDR2 from the germline V gene are LGHNA and YNFKEQ. CDR3 DNA sequence: TGTGCCAGCAGCCAACCCGACAGGGGGCTGACAGATACGCAGTATTTT. Encoded protein: CASSQPDRGLTDTQYF.